What follows are 11 T cell receptor beta chains derived from one specimen sequenced in a study of OX40 agonist ivuxolimab in advanced cancers. Only in-frame clones appear in the TCRdb table, and some are missing; sequencing was by immunoSEQ multiplex PCR. The sample has about 62,000 clones, 75% to 85% seen once. Here the sequenced sample was CD4+ or CD8+ T cells sorted from blood, taken in a trial of the OX40 agonist ivuxolimab. The receptors were sampled from an adult with an advanced solid tumor such as melanoma, head and neck, liver or kidney cancer.

This sequence joins TRBV7-9 and TRBJ2-7; D is ambiguous. CDR3 size: 13 residues. Trimming removed 3 bases at V and 3 bases at J, with 9 bases between. Germline-derived CDR1 and CDR2 are SEHNR and FQNEAQ (reference sequence). The DNA of the CDR3 is TGTGCCAGCAGCTTTACCCACTTCTACGAGCAGTACTTC. Encoded protein: CASSFTHFYEQYF.

This rearrangement joins TRBV5-4 to TRBJ1-4; 10 nucleotides agree with TRBD1. Germline V gives CDR1 SGHNT, CDR2 YYREEE (reference sequence). The CDR3 totals 16 residues. The V and J ends lost 1 base and 8 bases, in that order; junction bases with no gene match: 8. CDR3: CASSLSGTGVPEKLFF. In DNA, the CDR3 is TGTGCCAGCAGCTTGAGTGGGACAGGGGTTCCCGAAAAACTGTTTTTT.

This clone was counted only a few times. One end of the junction does not line up with germline, which may come from a read error. V is TRBV7-7 and J is TRBJ2-1, with D possibly TRBD2 on 5 matching bases. The CDR3 covers 16 residues. The germline V gene has CDR1 SSHAT and CDR2 FNYEAQ (reference sequence). In DNA, the CDR3 is TGTGCTAGCAGCGAGGACTTCGTGGCGGTGATCACGGAGCAGTTCTTC. Translating gives CASSEDFVAVITEQFF.

V gene TRBV7-3 combines with J gene TRBJ2-3, with TRBD2 as a possible D gene (6 bases). Deletions cut 2 bases from V and 3 bases from J, with 12 bases between. Looked up from germline, CDR1 is SGHTA and CDR2 is FQGTGA. The CDR3 extends over 15 amino acids. The CDR3 nucleotides read TGTGCCAGCAGCTTAGGGGCTAGCGTAACAGATACGCAGTATTTT. It codes for CASSLGASVTDTQYF.

This clone was seen repeatedly, ten times or more. The rearrangement uses TRBV5-5 and TRBJ1-4, with TRBD1 identical over 7 bases. The CDR3 has 16 residues. Trimming took 2 bases from V and 6 from J; bases not matched to a gene: 10. From germline, CDR1 is SGHKS and CDR2 YYEKEE (reference sequence). The CDR3 DNA reads TGTGCCAGCAGCTTTACAGGGGACCAGGGTTATGAAAAACTGTTTTTT. Its protein product is CASSFTGDQGYEKLFF.

The J gene is TRBJ2-4, the V gene TRBV11-2; D gene uncertain. The CDR3 consists of 14 residues. The V gene's germline CDR1 is SGHAT and CDR2 FQNNGV. V lost 5 bases to trimming and J lost 7 bases, with 15 bases between them. The CDR3 DNA follows: TGTGCCAGCAGCAGCCCATGGGTTATGAACATTCAGTACTTC. It translates to CASSSPWVMNIQYF.

The chain combines TRBV7-7 with TRBJ2-5; 9 bases fit TRBD2. V was pared by 5 bases and J by 10 bases, with 14 bases of the junction left unmatched. The CDR3 runs to 15 residues. In germline, CDR1 is SSHAT, CDR2 FNYEAQ (reference sequence). CDR3 in amino acids: CASSPQREVFEVQYF. The CDR3 DNA is TGTGCCAGCAGCCCCCAGCGGGAGGTATTTGAGGTCCAGTACTTC.

This clone was detected a few times. The chain uses TRBV2 and TRBJ2-3, with D unclear. This CDR3 is built from 16 residues. Germline V gene sequence: CDR1 SNHLY, CDR2 FYNNEI. V lost 4 bases to trimming and J lost 4 bases, with 18 bases between them. The CDR3 loop is CASSAFGYFTSDTQYF. The CDR3 bases are TGTGCCAGCAGTGCTTTTGGCTACTTCACATCAGATACGCAGTATTTT.

The V gene is TRBV6-4, the J gene TRBJ2-7, with 7 bases identical to TRBD1. Germline V gene sequence: CDR1 MRHNA, CDR2 SNTAGT. J gave up 4 bases and V 5 bases, and 17 bases lay outside the gene matches. This CDR3 region has 17 residues. The CDR3 reads CASSPLYGDSFLYEQYF. CDR3 bases: TGTGCCAGCAGTCCCCTGTACGGGGACAGCTTTCTGTACGAGCAGTACTTC.

This sequence joins TRBV2 and TRBJ2-2, with TRBD2 identical over 7 bases. Germline trimming cut 6 bases from V and 4 bases from J; bases unmatched to any gene: 11. Per germline, CDR1 SNHLY and CDR2 FYNNEI. The CDR3 has 16 amino acids. CDR3 amino acids: CASSPPGLGATGELFF. CDR3 nucleotides: TGTGCCAGCAGCCCCCCCGGACTAGGTGCCACCGGGGAGCTGTTTTTT.

This rearrangement joins TRBV7-9 to TRBJ1-4; D possibly corresponds to TRBD1 (5 bases). The CDR3 spans 14 residues. Germline V gives CDR1 SEHNR, CDR2 FQNEAQ (reference sequence). Trimming took 4 bases from V and 5 from J, leaving 11 bases between them. The CDR3 nucleotides read TGTGCCAGCAGCTCCCGGGACGGGAATGAAAAACTGTTTTTT. It yields the protein CASSSRDGNEKLFF.